This TCR beta chain was captured in a study of blood T cells in healthy people across ages. Study-wide results and limits: Per-million-T-cell TCR beta diversity fell roughly linearly with age. When set beside aged donors, long-lived donors presented more naive CD4+ cells and higher diversity.

This CDR3 region has 11 residues. Trimming pared 4 bases from V and 14 bases from J, leaving 14 bases between. A word on this clonotype: Its specificity is not known.

Alongside a J-beta primer mix, a sample-barcoded 5' primer served in a second PCR lasting about 6 to 12 cycles. From the 5' RACE reads, TCRdb called clonotypes with MiXCR, one entry per CDR3 protein. The table lists about 500,000 distinct CDR3 sequences, less than 25% of them singletons, with 8.7% in the top ten. The same data also went into a second study, on T cells of mothers and their children. That source adds: Mothers and children who were related shared slightly more overlap than unrelated pairs, but not significantly more.

Sequencing used blood. The TCR was taken from a boy younger than 18 in good health. The chain has TRBV12-3 or TRBV12-4 and TRBJ1-2; no definite D call. This CDR3 is CASSYATGRTF. In DNA form, the CDR3 reads TGTGCCAGCAGTTACGCGACCGGGCGTACCTTC.